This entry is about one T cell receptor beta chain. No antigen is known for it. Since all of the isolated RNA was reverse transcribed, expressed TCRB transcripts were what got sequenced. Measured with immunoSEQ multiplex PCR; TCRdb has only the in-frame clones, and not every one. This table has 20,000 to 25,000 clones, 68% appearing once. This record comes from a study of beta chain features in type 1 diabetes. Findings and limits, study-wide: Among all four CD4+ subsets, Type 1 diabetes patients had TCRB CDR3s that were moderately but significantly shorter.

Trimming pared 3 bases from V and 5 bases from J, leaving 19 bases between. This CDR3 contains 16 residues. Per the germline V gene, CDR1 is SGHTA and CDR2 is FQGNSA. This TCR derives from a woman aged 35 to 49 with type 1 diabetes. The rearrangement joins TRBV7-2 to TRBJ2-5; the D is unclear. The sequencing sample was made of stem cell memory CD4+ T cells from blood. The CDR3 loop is CASSLNSPTVHETQYF. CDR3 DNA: TGTGCCAGCAGCTTGAATTCCCCCACAGTTCATGAGACCCAGTACTTC.